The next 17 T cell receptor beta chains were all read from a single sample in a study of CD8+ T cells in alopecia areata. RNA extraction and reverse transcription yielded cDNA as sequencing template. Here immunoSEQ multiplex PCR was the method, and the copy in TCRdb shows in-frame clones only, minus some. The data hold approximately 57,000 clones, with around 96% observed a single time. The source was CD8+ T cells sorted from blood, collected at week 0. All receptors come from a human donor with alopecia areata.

CDR3 sequence: CASSPGGLNEQFF. CDR3 nucleotides: TGTGCCAGCAGCCCGGGAGGGCTCAATGAGCAGTTCTTC. This chain links TRBV7-2 with TRBJ2-1; 8 bases match TRBD2. Germline lookup yields CDR1 SGHTA and CDR2 FQGNSA. The CDR3 length is 13 residues. J was trimmed by 6 bases and V by 5 bases; bases with no gene match: 3.

In DNA, the CDR3 is TGCAGCGTTGAAGCCGGGACCCCTGAGCAGTTCTTC. Its protein is CSVEAGTPEQFF. The chain combines TRBV29-1 with TRBJ2-1; the D gene could be TRBD1 or TRBD2 (5 bases each). Germline CDR1 is SQVTM and CDR2 is ANQGSEA. The CDR3 is 12 amino acids. V was pared by 1 base and J by 9 bases, with 10 bases between.

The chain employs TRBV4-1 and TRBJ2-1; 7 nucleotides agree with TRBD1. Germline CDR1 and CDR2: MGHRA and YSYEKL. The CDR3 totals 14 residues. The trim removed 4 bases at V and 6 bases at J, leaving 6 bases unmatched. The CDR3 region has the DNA TGCGCCAGCAGCCCCCGGGACAGTTTCAATGAGCAGTTCTTC. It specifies CASSPRDSFNEQFF.

The CDR3 DNA follows: TGTGCCAGCAGTGCGGGAGTTTCCTACGAGCAGTACTTC. The encoded protein is CASSAGVSYEQYF. The chain links TRBV2 to TRBJ2-7; possible D gene TRBD2, 6 bases. Germline assignment: CDR1 SNHLY and CDR2 FYNNEI. The CDR3 loop spans 13 amino acids. V was trimmed by 4 bases and J by 1 base, leaving 8 bases between them. Variable domain in full (rest from reference TRBV2 and TRBJ2-7): EPEVTQTPSHQVTQMGQEVILRCVPISNHLYFYWYRQILGQKVEFLVSFYNNEISEKSEIFDDQFSVERPDGSNFTLKIRSTKLEDSAMYFCASSAGVSYEQYFGPGTRLTVT.

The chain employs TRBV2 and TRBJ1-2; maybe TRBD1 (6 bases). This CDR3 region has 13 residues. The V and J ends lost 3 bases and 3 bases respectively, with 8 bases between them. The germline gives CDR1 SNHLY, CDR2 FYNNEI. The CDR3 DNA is TGTGCCAGCAGTGATGAGGGGGACTATGGCTACACCTTC. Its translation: CASSDEGDYGYTF.

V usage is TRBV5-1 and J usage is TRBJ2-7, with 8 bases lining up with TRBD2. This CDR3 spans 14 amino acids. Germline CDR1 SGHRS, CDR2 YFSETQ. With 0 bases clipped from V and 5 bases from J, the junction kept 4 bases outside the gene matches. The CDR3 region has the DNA TGCGCCAGCAGCTTGGGAGCGGGGGTGAACGAGCAGTACTTC. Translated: CASSLGAGVNEQYF.

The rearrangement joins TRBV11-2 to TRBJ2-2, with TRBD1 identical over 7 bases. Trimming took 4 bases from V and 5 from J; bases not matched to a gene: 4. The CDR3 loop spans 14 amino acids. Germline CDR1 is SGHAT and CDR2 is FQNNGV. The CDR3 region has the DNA TGTGCCAGCAGCTCGACAGGGAGTACCGGGGAGCTGTTTTTT. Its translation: CASSSTGSTGELFF.

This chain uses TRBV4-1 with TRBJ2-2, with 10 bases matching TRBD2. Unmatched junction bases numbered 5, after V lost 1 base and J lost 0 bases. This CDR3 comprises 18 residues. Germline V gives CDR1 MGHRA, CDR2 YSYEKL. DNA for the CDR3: TGCGCCAGCAGCCAAGTGGGCAGCGGGGGGGCGAACACCGGGGAGCTGTTTTTT. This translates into CASSQVGSGGANTGELFF.

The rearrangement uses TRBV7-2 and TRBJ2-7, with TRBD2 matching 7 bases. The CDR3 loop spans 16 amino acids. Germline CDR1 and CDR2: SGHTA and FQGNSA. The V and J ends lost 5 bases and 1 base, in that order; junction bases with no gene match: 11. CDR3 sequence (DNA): TGTGCCAGCAGCCCGAGCGCGGGGGAGGGGTCCTACGAGCAGTACTTC. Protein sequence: CASSPSAGEGSYEQYF.

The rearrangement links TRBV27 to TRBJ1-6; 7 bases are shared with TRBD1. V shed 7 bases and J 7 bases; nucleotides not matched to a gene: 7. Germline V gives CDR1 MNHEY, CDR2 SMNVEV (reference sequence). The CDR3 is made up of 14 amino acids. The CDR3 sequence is CASTPRQGNSPLHF. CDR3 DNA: TGTGCCAGCACTCCCCGACAGGGAAATTCACCCCTCCACTTT.

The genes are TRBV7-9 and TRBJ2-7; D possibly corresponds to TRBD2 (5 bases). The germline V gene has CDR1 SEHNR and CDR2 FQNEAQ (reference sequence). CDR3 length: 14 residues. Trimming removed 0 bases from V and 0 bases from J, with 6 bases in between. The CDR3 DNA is TGTGCCAGCAGCTTAGCTGGGAGCTCCTACGAGCAGTACTTC. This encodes CASSLAGSSYEQYF.

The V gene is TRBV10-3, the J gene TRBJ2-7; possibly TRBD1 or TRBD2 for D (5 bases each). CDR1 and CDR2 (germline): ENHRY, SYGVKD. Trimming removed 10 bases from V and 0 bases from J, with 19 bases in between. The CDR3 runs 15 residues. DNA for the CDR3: TGTGCCACCTCGAGGCAGGGTGGGAGCTCCTACGAGCAGTACTTC. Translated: CATSRQGGSSYEQYF.

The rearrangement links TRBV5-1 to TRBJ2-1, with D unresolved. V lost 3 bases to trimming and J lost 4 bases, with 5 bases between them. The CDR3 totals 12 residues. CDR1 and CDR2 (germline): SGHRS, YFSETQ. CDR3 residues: CASSSNYNEQFF. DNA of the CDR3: TGCGCCAGCAGCTCGAATTACAATGAGCAGTTCTTC.

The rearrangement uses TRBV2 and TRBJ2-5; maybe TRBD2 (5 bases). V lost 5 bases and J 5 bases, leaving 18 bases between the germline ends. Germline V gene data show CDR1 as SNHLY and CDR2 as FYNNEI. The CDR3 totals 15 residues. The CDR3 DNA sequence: TGTGCCAGCAGTAACGAGGACTGGCCACGGGAGACCCAGTACTTC. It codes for CASSNEDWPRETQYF. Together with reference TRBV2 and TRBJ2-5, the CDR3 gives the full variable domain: EPEVTQTPSHQVTQMGQEVILRCVPISNHLYFYWYRQILGQKVEFLVSFYNNEISEKSEIFDDQFSVERPDGSNFTLKIRSTKLEDSAMYFCASSNEDWPRETQYFGPGTRLLVL.

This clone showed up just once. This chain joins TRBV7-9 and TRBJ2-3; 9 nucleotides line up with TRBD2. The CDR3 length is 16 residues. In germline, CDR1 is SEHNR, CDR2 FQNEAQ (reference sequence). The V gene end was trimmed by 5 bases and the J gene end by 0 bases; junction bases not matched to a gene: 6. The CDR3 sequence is CASSLLTSGSTDTQYF. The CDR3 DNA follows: TGTGCCAGCAGCCTCCTGACTAGCGGTAGCACAGATACGCAGTATTTT.

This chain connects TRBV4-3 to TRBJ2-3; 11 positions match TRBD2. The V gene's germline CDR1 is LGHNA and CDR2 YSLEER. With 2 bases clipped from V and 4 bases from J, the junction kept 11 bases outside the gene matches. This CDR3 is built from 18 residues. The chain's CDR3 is CASSQRWLTSGVADTQYF. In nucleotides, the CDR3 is TGCGCCAGCAGCCAAAGGTGGTTGACTAGCGGGGTCGCAGATACGCAGTATTTT.

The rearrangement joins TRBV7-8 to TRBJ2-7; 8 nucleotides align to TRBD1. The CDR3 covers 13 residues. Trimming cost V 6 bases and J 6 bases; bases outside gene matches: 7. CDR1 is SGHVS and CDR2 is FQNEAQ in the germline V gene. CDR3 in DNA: TGTGCCAGCAGGGGAGGACAGGGCGGCGAGCAGTACTTC. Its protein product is CASRGGQGGEQYF.